Listed here is a single TCR beta chain. Its antigen is not known. The V gene lost 5 bases and the J gene lost 6 bases, with 18 bases spanning the gap. The germline V gene encodes CDR1 SGHTA and CDR2 FQGNSA. The length of the CDR3 is 15 residues. This record belongs to a study of CD8+ T cells in alopecia areata. Study-wide findings and caveats: TCR sharing was clearer in mice than between patients, perhaps partly owing to patient HLA diversity. More clonal than normal scalp was lesional scalp, particularly alopecia totalis/universalis. Sequencing of scalp samples also captures resident alphabeta T cells of normal skin.

Sequencing relied on a cDNA template that was reverse transcribed from extracted RNA. Libraries were prepared by immunoSEQ multiplex PCR; TCRdb keeps only in-frame clonotypes and omits some of them. The sample has 140,000 to 150,000 clones; roughly 50% are singletons. Using a FACSAria, the CD4+ and CD8+ T cells were sorted from the PBMCs. The source of this sequence is a human donor with alopecia areata. Sample: CD4+ T cells sorted from blood, taken at week 0. The J gene is TRBJ2-3, the V gene TRBV7-2; TRBD2 might be the D (5 bases). CDR3 nucleotide sequence: TGTGCCAGCAGCCCCCTTCCGGGATCTCCGGATACGCAGTATTTT. Amino acids: CASSPLPGSPDTQYF.